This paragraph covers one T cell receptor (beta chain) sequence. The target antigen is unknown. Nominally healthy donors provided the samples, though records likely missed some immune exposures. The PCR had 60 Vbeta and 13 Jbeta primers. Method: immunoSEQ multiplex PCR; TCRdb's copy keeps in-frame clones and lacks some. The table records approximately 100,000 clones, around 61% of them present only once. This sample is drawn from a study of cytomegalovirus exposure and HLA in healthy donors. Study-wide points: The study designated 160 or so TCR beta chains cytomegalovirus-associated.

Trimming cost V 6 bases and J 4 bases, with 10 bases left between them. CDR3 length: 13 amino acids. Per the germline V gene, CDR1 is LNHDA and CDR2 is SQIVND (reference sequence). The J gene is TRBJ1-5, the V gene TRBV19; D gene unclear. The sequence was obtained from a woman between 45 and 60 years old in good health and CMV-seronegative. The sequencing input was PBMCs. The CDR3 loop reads CASSLSLNQPQHF. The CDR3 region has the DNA TGTGCCAGTAGCCTATCACTAAATCAGCCCCAGCATTTT.